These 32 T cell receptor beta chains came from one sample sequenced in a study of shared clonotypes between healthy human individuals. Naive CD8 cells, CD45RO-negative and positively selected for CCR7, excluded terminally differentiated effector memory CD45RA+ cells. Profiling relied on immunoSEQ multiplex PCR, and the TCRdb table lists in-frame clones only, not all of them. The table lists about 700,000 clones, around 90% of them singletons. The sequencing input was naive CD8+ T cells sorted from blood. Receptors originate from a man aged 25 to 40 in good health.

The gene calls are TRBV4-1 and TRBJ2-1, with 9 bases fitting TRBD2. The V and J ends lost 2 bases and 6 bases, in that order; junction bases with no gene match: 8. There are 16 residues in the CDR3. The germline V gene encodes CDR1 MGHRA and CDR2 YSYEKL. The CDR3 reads CASSQLSGRVVNEQFF. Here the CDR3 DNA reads TGCGCCAGCAGCCAACTTAGCGGGAGAGTTGTCAATGAGCAGTTCTTC.

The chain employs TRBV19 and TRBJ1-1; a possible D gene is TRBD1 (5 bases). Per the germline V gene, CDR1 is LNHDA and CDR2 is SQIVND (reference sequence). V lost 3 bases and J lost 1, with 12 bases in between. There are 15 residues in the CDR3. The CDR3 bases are TGTGCCAGTAGTATGTGGACAAGGGCGAACACTGAAGCTTTCTTT. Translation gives CASSMWTRANTEAFF.

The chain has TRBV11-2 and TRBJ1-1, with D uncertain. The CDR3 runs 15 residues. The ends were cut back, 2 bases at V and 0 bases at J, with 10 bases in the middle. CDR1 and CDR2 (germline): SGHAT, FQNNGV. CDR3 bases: TGTGCCAGCAGCTTATTTTCGGGGATGAACACTGAAGCTTTCTTT. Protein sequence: CASSLFSGMNTEAFF.

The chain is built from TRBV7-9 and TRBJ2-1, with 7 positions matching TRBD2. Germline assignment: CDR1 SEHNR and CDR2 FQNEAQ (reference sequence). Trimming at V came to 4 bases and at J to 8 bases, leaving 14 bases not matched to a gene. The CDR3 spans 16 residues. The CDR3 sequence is CASSWMSGGGRDEQFF. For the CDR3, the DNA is TGTGCCAGCAGCTGGATGAGCGGAGGAGGGAGGGATGAGCAGTTCTTC.

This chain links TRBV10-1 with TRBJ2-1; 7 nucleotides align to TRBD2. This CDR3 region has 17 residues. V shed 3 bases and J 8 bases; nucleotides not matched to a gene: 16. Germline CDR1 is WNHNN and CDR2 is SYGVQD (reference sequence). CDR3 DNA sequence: TGCGCCAGCAGTGAATGGGTGCGAGTTGGCGGGAGCCATGAGCAGTTCTTC. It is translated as CASSEWVRVGGSHEQFF.

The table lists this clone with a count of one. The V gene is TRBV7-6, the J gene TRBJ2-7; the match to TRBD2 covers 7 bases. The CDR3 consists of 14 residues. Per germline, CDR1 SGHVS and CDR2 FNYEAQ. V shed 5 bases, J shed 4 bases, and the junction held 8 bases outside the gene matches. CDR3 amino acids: CASSPSGAPYEQYF. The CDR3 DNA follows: TGTGCCAGCAGCCCCAGCGGGGCCCCGTACGAGCAGTACTTC.

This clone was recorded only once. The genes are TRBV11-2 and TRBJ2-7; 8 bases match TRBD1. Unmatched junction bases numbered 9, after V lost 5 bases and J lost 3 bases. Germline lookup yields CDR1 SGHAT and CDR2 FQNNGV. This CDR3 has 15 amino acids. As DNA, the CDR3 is TGTGCCAGCAGCCCCCAGACAGGGGTCATCTACGAGCAGTACTTC. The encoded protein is CASSPQTGVIYEQYF.

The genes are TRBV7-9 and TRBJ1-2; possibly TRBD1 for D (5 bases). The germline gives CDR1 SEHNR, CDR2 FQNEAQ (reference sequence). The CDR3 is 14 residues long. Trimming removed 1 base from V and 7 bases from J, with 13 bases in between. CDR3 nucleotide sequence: TGTGCCAGCAGCTTAGTACTCGGGGACGCTGGCTACACCTTC. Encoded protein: CASSLVLGDAGYTF.

DNA of the CDR3: TGTGCCAGCAGCTTATCGGCGGGTGGCTACACCTTC. This gives the protein CASSLSAGGYTF. The chain recombines TRBV7-2 with TRBJ1-2; D is unresolved. Germline V gives CDR1 SGHTA, CDR2 FQGNSA. This CDR3 is 12 amino acids long. The V end was cut by 2 bases, the J end by 7 bases, with 8 bases between.

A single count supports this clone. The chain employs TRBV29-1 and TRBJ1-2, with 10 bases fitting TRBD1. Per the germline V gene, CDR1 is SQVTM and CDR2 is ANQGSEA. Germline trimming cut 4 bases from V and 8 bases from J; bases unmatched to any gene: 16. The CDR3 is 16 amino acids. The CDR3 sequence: CSVGGGQGSLSDGYTF. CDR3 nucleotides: TGCAGCGTTGGAGGGGGACAGGGGAGCTTGTCGGACGGCTACACCTTC.

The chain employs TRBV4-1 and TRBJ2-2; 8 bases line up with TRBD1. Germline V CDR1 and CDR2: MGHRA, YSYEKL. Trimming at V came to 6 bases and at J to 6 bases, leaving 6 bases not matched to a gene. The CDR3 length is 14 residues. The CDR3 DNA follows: TGCGCCAGCAGAAACGGACAGGGCGCCGGGGAGCTGTTTTTT. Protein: CASRNGQGAGELFF.

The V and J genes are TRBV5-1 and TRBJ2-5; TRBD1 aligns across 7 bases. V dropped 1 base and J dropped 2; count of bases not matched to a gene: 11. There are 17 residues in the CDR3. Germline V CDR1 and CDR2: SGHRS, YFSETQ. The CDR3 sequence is CASSLHLITGDQETQYF. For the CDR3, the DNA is TGCGCCAGCAGCTTGCACTTGATAACAGGGGATCAAGAGACCCAGTACTTC.

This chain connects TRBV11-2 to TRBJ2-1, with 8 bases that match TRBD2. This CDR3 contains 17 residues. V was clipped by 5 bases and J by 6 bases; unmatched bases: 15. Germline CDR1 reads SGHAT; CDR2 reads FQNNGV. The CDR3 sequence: CASSPSWTSPEGNEQFF. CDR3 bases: TGTGCCAGCAGCCCAAGCTGGACTAGCCCCGAGGGCAATGAGCAGTTCTTC.

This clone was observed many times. This chain's CDR3 is CASSLDLAGFEQYF. The CDR3 coding sequence is TGTGCCAGCAGCTTAGACCTAGCGGGATTCGAGCAGTACTTC. This rearrangement joins TRBV7-9 to TRBJ2-7; 9 nucleotides line up with TRBD2. The V gene end was trimmed by 1 base and the J gene end by 6 bases; junction bases not matched to a gene: 4. From germline, CDR1 is SEHNR and CDR2 FQNEAQ (reference sequence). The CDR3 spans 14 residues.

The CDR3 region is CASSPPAGESYNEQFF. The CDR3 DNA reads TGTGCCAGCTCACCACCGGCCGGGGAAAGCTACAATGAGCAGTTCTTC. The rearrangement uses TRBV18 and TRBJ2-1; weak D call: TRBD2 (5 bases). The CDR3 extends over 16 amino acids. V was clipped by 0 bases and J by 3 bases, with 12 bases between them. CDR1 and CDR2 (germline): KGHSH, LQKENI. Full variable domain (rest looked up from reference TRBV18 and TRBJ2-1): NAGVMQNPRHLVRRRGQEARLRCSPMKGHSHVYWYRQLPEEGLKFMVYLQKENIIDESGMPKERFSAEFPKEGPSILRIQQVVRGDSAAYFCASSPPAGESYNEQFFGPGTRLTVL.

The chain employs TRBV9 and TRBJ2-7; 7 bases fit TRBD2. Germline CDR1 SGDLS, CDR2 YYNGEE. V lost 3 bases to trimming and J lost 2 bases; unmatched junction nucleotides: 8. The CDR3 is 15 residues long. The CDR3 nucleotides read TGTGCCAGCAGCGCTAGCGGCAACCCGACCTACGAGCAGTACTTC. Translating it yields CASSASGNPTYEQYF.

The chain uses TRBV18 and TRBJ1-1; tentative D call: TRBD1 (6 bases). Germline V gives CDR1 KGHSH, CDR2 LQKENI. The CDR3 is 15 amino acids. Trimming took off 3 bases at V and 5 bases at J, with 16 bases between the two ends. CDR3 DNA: TGTGCCAGCTCACCGGGACACTGGGAAGGGACTGAAGCTTTCTTT. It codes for CASSPGHWEGTEAFF.

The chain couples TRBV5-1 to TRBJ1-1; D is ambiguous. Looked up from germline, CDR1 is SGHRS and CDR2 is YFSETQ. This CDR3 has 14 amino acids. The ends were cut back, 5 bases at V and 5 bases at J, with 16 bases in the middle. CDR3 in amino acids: CASSFFWASTEAFF. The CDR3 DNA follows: TGCGCCAGCAGTTTCTTCTGGGCAAGTACTGAAGCTTTCTTT. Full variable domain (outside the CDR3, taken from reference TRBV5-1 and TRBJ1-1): KAGVTQTPRYLIKTRGQQVTLSCSPISGHRSVSWYQQTPGQGLQFLFEYFSETQRNKGNFPGRFSGRQFSNSRSEMNVSTLELGDSALYLCASSFFWASTEAFFGQGTRLTVV.

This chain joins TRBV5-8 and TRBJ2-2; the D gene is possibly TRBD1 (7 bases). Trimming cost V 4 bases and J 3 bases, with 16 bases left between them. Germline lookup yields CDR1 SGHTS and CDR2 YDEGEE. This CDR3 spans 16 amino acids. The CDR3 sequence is CASSPPGGSYTGELFF. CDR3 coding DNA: TGTGCCAGCAGCCCCCCAGGGGGGAGTTACACCGGGGAGCTGTTTTTT.

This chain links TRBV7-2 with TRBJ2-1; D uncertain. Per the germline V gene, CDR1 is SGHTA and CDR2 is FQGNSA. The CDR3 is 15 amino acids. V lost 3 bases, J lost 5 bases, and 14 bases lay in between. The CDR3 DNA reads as TGTGCCAGCAGCTTCTGGGGTTCAGTCAACAATGAGCAGTTCTTC. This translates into CASSFWGSVNNEQFF. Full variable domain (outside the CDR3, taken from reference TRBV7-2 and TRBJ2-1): GAGVSQSPSNKVTEKGKDVELRCDPISGHTALYWYRQSLGQGLEFLIYFQGNSAPDKSGLPSDRFSAERTGGSVSTLTIQRTQQEDSAVYLCASSFWGSVNNEQFFGPGTRLTVL.

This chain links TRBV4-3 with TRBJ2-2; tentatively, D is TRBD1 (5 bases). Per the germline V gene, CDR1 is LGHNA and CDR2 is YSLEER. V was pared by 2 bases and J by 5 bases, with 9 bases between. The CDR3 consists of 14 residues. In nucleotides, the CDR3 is TGCGCCAGCAGCCAAACCCAGGGAACCGGGGAGCTGTTTTTT. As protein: CASSQTQGTGELFF.

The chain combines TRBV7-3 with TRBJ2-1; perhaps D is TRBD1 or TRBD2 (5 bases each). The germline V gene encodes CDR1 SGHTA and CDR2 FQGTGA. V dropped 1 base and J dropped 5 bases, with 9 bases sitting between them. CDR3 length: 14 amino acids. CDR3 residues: CASSLRGADNEQFF. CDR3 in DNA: TGTGCCAGCAGCTTAAGAGGGGCGGACAATGAGCAGTTCTTC.

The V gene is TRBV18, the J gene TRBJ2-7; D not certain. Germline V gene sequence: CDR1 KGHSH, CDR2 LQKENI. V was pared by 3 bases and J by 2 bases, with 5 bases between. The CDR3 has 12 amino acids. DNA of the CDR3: TGTGCCAGCTCACCCAACGCCTACGAGCAGTACTTC. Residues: CASSPNAYEQYF.

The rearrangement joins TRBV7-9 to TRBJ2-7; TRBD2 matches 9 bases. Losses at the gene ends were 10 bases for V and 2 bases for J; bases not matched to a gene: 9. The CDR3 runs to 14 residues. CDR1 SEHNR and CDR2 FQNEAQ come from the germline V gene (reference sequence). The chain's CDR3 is CATLWAGGPYEQYF. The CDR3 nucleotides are TGTGCCACCCTTTGGGCGGGAGGGCCCTACGAGCAGTACTTC.

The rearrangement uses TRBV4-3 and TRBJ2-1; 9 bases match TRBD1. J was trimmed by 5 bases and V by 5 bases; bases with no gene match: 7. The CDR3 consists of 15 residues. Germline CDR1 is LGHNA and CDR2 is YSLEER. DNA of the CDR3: TGCGCCAGCAGCTTTGGACAGGGGTCTCACAATGAGCAGTTCTTC. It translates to CASSFGQGSHNEQFF.

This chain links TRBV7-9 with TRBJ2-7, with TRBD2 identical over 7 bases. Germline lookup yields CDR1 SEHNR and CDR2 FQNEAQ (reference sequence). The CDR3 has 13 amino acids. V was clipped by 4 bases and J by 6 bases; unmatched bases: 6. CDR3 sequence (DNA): TGTGCCAGCAGCTCCGGACTAGTCGGCGAGCAGTACTTC. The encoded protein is CASSSGLVGEQYF.

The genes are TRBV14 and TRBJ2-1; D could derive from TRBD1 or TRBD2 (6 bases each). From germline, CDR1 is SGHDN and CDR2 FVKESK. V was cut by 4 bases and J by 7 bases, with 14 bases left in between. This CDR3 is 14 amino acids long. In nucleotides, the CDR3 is TGTGCCAGCAGCCGCGGGACAACTAGAAATGAGCAGTTCTTC. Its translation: CASSRGTTRNEQFF. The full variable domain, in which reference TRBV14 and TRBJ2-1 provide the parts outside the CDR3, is EAGVTQFPSHSVIEKGQTVTLRCDPISGHDNLYWYRRVMGKEIKFLLHFVKESKQDESGMPNNRFLAERTGGTYSTLKVQPAELEDSGVYFCASSRGTTRNEQFFGPGTRLTVL.

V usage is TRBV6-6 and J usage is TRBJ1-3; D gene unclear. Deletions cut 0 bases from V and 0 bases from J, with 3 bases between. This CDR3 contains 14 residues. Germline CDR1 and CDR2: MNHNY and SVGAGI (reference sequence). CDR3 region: CASSYSGSGNTIYF. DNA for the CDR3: TGTGCCAGCAGTTACTCAGGCTCTGGAAACACCATATATTTT.

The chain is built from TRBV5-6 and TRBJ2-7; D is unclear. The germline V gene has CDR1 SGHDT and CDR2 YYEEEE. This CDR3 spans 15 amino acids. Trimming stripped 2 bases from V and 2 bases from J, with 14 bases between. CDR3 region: CASSLSRRFPYEQYF. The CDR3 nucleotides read TGTGCCAGCAGCTTAAGCCGTCGGTTCCCCTACGAGCAGTACTTC.

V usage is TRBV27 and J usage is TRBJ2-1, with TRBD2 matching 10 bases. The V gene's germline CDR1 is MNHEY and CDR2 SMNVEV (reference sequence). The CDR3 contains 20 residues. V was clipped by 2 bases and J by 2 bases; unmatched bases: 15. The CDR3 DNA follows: TGTGCCAGCAGTTTAGGCCCTAGCGGGAGTAACGCCCAGGCCTACAATGAGCAGTTCTTC. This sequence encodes CASSLGPSGSNAQAYNEQFF.

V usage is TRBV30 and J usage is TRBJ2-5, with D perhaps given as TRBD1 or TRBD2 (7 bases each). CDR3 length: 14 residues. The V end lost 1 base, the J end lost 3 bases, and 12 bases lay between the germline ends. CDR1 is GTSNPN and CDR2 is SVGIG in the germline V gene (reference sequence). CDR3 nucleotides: TGTGCCTGGAGTGCGACAGGGAGGGAAGAGACCCAGTACTTC. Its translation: CAWSATGREETQYF.

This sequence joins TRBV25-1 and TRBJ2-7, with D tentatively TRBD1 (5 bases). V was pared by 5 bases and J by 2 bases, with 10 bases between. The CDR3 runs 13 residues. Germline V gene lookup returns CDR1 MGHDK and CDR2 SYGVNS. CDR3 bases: TGTGCCAGCAGTTGGGGCAGTGCCTACGAGCAGTACTTC. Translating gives CASSWGSAYEQYF.